This T cell receptor (beta chain) was captured in a study of blood T cell repertoires in COVID-19. Those who participated ranged in age from roughly 18 to 90 years and resided in about two dozen US areas. V lost 6 bases, J lost 5 bases, and 8 bases lay in between. This CDR3 is built from 11 residues. Germline-derived CDR1 and CDR2 are MNHEY and SVGAGI. TCRdb's copy holds only in-frame clones and misses some; the assay was immunoSEQ multiplex PCR. The data contain 200,000 to 300,000 clones, roughly 89% of them seen just once; the ten biggest clones take up approximately 3.7%. The V gene is TRBV6-5, the J gene TRBJ2-7, with no clear D. The specimen sequenced was PBMCs or T cells enriched from blood (not recorded which). The TCR comes from a woman aged 25 to 39 who had recovered from COVID-19. The CDR3 protein is CASSALHEQYF. The CDR3 DNA reads as TGTGCCAGCAGCGCGCTCCACGAGCAGTACTTC.